A single sample gave rise to the 16 T cell receptor beta chains below, sequenced in a study of vaccination and CD4 T cells after COVID-19. Time point reported: late sampling 161 to 241 days after vaccination in three convalescent patients. Sample treatment: roughly 10-day PBMC culture with coronavirus spike peptide pools or control peptides (ViraFEST assay). These receptors have no known antigen. The Oncomine TCR Beta short-read assay was what sequenced the DNA obtained from cultured CD4+ T cells. TCRdb itself ran the PCR reads through MiXCR, one entry per CDR3 protein. The sample includes about 25,000 distinct CDR3 sequences, 28% of them seen just once. Sequencing used CD4+ T cells from blood, cultured in vitro, obtained about 7 months after SARS-CoV-2 vaccination. Receptors were obtained from a human donor who had recovered from COVID-19.

This clonotype has more than one count but fewer than ten. This chain links TRBV28 with TRBJ1-6, with D unresolved. This CDR3 spans 12 amino acids. Trimming left V 7 bases short and J 8 bases short, with 9 bases between. Germline V lookup: CDR1 MDHEN, CDR2 SYDVKM. Written as DNA, the CDR3 is TGTGCCAGCATCGCCCGCGATTCACCCCTCCACTTT. Translated: CASIARDSPLHF.

This clonotype was recorded a few times. The chain uses TRBV6-1 and TRBJ2-1; TRBD2 aligns across 10 bases. Trimming at V came to 6 bases and at J to 4 bases, leaving 0 bases not matched to a gene. This CDR3 comprises 13 residues. Germline assignment: CDR1 MNHNS and CDR2 SASEGT. The CDR3, as DNA: TGTGCCAGCAGAGCGGGAGGGTACAATGAGCAGTTCTTC. Its protein product is CASRAGGYNEQFF.

The J gene is TRBJ2-3, the V gene TRBV6-1, with 9 bases fitting TRBD2. V lost 2 bases to trimming and J lost 5 bases; unmatched junction nucleotides: 11. The V gene's germline CDR1 is MNHNS and CDR2 SASEGT. This CDR3 region has 17 residues. CDR3 bases: TGTGCCAGCAGTGAATCTTGGGGTAGCGGGAGTGAAGATACGCAGTATTTT. This codes for CASSESWGSGSEDTQYF.

This clonotype is medium-sized within its sample. V gene TRBV20-1 combines with J gene TRBJ2-5, with 8 bases lining up with TRBD1. The CDR3 totals 14 residues. Germline CDR1 is DFQATT and CDR2 is SNEGSKA (reference sequence). The V and J ends lost 3 bases and 5 bases, in that order; junction bases with no gene match: 8. CDR3 nucleotide sequence: TGCAGTGCTAGGACAGGGGATCAGAGGGAGACCCAGTACTTC. Protein: CSARTGDQRETQYF.

This sequence joins TRBV25-1 and TRBJ1-1, with D possibly TRBD1 on 5 matching bases. V shed 0 bases and J shed 1 base, with 12 bases lying between them. CDR1 is MGHDK and CDR2 is SYGVNS in the germline V gene. CDR3 length: 16 residues. The DNA of the CDR3 is TGTGCCAGCAGTGAATATGGGGGTACCCCGAACACTGAAGCTTTCTTT. This encodes CASSEYGGTPNTEAFF. Supplemented by reference TRBV25-1 and TRBJ1-1, the full variable domain reads EADIYQTPRYLVIGTGKKITLECSQTMGHDKMYWYQQDPGMELHLIHYSYGVNSTEKGDLSSESTVSRIRTEHFPLTLESARPSHTSQYLCASSEYGGTPNTEAFFGQGTRLTVV.

The chain combines TRBV5-4 with TRBJ1-2; a possible D gene is TRBD1 (5 bases). CDR3 length: 14 residues. Between the trimmed V and J ends, which lost 0 bases and 11 bases, there was a span of 17 bases. Germline CDR1 is SGHNT and CDR2 is YYREEE (reference sequence). CDR3 sequence reads: CASSLEGQGRFYTF. The CDR3, as DNA: TGTGCCAGCAGCTTGGAGGGCCAGGGACGATTTTACACCTTC.

The chain joins TRBV27 to TRBJ2-2; 11 bases align to TRBD2. Germline V lookup: CDR1 MNHEY, CDR2 SMNVEV (reference sequence). Trimming took 5 bases from V and 1 from J; bases not matched to a gene: 6. The CDR3 is 17 amino acids. The CDR3 bases are TGTGCCAGCAGTCGAAGAACTAGCGGGAGGAACACCGGGGAGCTGTTTTTT. Protein sequence: CASSRRTSGRNTGELFF.

The genes are TRBV7-2 and TRBJ2-3, with 9 positions matching TRBD2. The CDR3 loop spans 17 amino acids. V lost 0 bases to trimming and J lost 0 bases; unmatched junction nucleotides: 4. Germline CDR1 reads SGHTA; CDR2 reads FQGNSA. In DNA, the CDR3 is TGTGCCAGCAGCTTAGCAGCGGGGGGCCCTAGCACAGATACGCAGTATTTT. Protein: CASSLAAGGPSTDTQYF.

The gene calls are TRBV20-1 and TRBJ1-2; 9 nucleotides line up with TRBD1. This CDR3 contains 15 residues. Germline V gene sequence: CDR1 DFQATT, CDR2 SNEGSKA (reference sequence). V lost 5 bases and J lost 5; bases outside the gene matches: 12. CDR3 protein: CSAFDLGQGIYGYTF. CDR3 DNA: TGCAGTGCTTTCGACCTCGGACAGGGGATTTATGGCTACACCTTC.

The chain has TRBV5-5 and TRBJ2-7; a possible D gene is TRBD2 (6 bases). The CDR3 runs to 16 residues. V was pared by 5 bases and J by 6 bases, with 24 bases between. Germline V gene data show CDR1 as SGHKS and CDR2 as YYEKEE (reference sequence). CDR3 in amino acids: CASRRGSGTGPFEQYF. CDR3 nucleotide sequence: TGTGCCAGCAGACGGGGGTCCGGGACGGGTCCTTTCGAGCAGTACTTC.

This chain uses TRBV7-2 with TRBJ2-1; the match to TRBD1 covers 7 bases. This CDR3 comprises 15 residues. J gave up 8 bases and V 1 base, and 8 bases lay outside the gene matches. Germline-derived CDR1 and CDR2 are SGHTA and FQGNSA. The CDR3 loop is CASSLGQGGSYEQFF. The CDR3 DNA sequence: TGTGCCAGCAGCTTAGGACAGGGTGGTTCCTATGAGCAGTTCTTC. Full variable domain (missing parts from reference TRBV7-2 and TRBJ2-1): GAGVSQSPSNKVTEKGKDVELRCDPISGHTALYWYRQSLGQGLEFLIYFQGNSAPDKSGLPSDRFSAERTGGSVSTLTIQRTQQEDSAVYLCASSLGQGGSYEQFFGPGTRLTVL.

The chain employs TRBV7-2 and TRBJ2-7, with a weak D call TRBD1 (6 bases). The V end lost 5 bases, the J end lost 1 base, and 15 bases lay between the germline ends. The CDR3 contains 15 residues. Germline-derived CDR1 and CDR2 are SGHTA and FQGNSA. The CDR3 region has the DNA TGTGCCAGCAGCCCCAGGGGTTTCACTTCCTACGAGCAGTACTTC. Protein product: CASSPRGFTSYEQYF. The full variable domain, in which reference TRBV7-2 and TRBJ2-7 provide the parts outside the CDR3, is GAGVSQSPSNKVTEKGKDVELRCDPISGHTALYWYRQSLGQGLEFLIYFQGNSAPDKSGLPSDRFSAERTGGSVSTLTIQRTQQEDSAVYLCASSPRGFTSYEQYFGPGTRLTVT.

In this sample, this clonotype turned up a few times. The chain combines TRBV27 with TRBJ2-1; 13 bases map to TRBD2. The CDR3 has 12 amino acids. Germline V gives CDR1 MNHEY, CDR2 SMNVEV (reference sequence). The CDR3 loop is CTTSGRFAEQFF. CDR3 coding DNA: TGTACGACTAGCGGGAGGTTCGCTGAGCAGTTCTTC.

The chain is built from TRBV20-1 and TRBJ2-2, with D perhaps TRBD2 (6 bases). Germline lookup yields CDR1 DFQATT and CDR2 SNEGSKA (reference sequence). V was pared by 0 bases and J by 1 base, with 12 bases between. CDR3 length: 16 amino acids. CDR3 sequence: CSARDPGRENTGELFF. The CDR3 DNA follows: TGCAGTGCTAGAGACCCTGGGCGGGAGAACACCGGGGAGCTGTTTTTT.

This clonotype was seen more than once but under ten times. This chain joins TRBV20-1 and TRBJ2-4; a possible D gene is TRBD1 (6 bases). Trimming cost V 7 bases and J 5 bases, with 18 bases left between them. The CDR3 totals 14 residues. Per the germline V gene, CDR1 is DFQATT and CDR2 is SNEGSKA (reference sequence). The CDR3 DNA sequence: TGCAGTGGATATGGGCCAGGGGTACAAAACATTCAGTACTTC. Its protein product is CSGYGPGVQNIQYF.

The chain joins TRBV20-1 to TRBJ1-2; D unresolved. Per germline, CDR1 DFQATT and CDR2 SNEGSKA (reference sequence). The CDR3 covers 12 residues. The CDR3 DNA sequence: TGCAACACGGCGGGGAAGGGCTATGGCTACACCTTC. Amino acids: CNTAGKGYGYTF.